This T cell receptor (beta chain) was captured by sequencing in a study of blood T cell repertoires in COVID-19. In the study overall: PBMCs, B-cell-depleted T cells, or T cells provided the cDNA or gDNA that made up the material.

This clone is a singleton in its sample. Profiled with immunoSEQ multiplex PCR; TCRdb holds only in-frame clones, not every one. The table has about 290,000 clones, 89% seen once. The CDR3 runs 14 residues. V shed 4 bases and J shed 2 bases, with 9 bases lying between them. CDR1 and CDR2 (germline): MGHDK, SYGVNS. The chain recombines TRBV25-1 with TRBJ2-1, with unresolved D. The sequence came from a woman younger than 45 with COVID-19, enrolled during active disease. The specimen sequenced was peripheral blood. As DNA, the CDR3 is TGTGCCAGCAGTGGTACTCTACCCTACAATGAGCAGTTCTTC. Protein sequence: CASSGTLPYNEQFF. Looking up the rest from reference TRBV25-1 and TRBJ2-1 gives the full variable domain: EADIYQTPRYLVIGTGKKITLECSQTMGHDKMYWYQQDPGMELHLIHYSYGVNSTEKGDLSSESTVSRIRTEHFPLTLESARPSHTSQYLCASSGTLPYNEQFFGPGTRLTVL.